Below, 5 T cell receptor beta chains from the same sample are listed, as sequenced in a study of CD8+ T cells in alopecia areata. Sequencing used cDNA as its template, made by extracting RNA and reverse transcribing it. Sequencing used immunoSEQ multiplex PCR; TCRdb keeps in-frame clones, though not all of them. The data show under 250,000 clones, 50% to 60% seen once. The sample here was CD4+ T cells sorted from blood, taken at week 0. These receptors were collected from a human donor with alopecia areata.

J is TRBJ1-2 and V is TRBV19, with a possible D match to TRBD1 (5 bases). Germline CDR1 LNHDA, CDR2 SQIVND (reference sequence). The CDR3 spans 14 residues. V was shortened by 5 bases and J by 4 bases, with 14 bases between the two germline ends. The CDR3 DNA reads TGTGCCAGTAGTTGGGACGCGCAGAGCTATGGCTACACCTTC. Translating gives CASSWDAQSYGYTF. The full variable domain, its missing parts supplied by reference TRBV19 and TRBJ1-2, is DGGITQSPKYLFRKEGQNVTLSCEQNLNHDAMYWYRQDPGQGLRLIYYSQIVNDFQKGDIAEGYSVSREKKESFPLTVTSAQKNPTAFYLCASSWDAQSYGYTFGSGTRLTVV.

This rearrangement joins TRBV1 to TRBJ2-7; the table's D call TRBD2 went unverified against the DNA. TRBV1 is reported as a pseudogene. CDR3 length equals 14 residues. CDR3 bases: TGCACCAGCAGCCAATTTGGCGGAACCTACGAGCAGTACTTC. This codes for CTSSQFGGTYEQYF.

This clone was seen a few times. J is TRBJ1-5 and V is TRBV12-2; TRBD1 reflects the table's D call only, with no check against the DNA. TRBV12-2 is tagged as a pseudogene. The CDR3 is made up of 14 amino acids. The CDR3 here is CASRPRTGNQPQHF. In nucleotides, the CDR3 is TGTGCAAGTCGCCCCCGGACAGGGAATCAGCCCCAGCATTTT.

This chain links TRBV30 with TRBJ2-4, with 8 bases lining up with TRBD1. The V segment lost 1 base and the J segment 1 base; nucleotides outside the gene matches: 15. The CDR3 runs 19 residues. Germline CDR1 GTSNPN, CDR2 SVGIG (reference sequence). CDR3 nucleotides: TGTGCCTGGAGTGCATCTGGACAGGGCTTCTTCCAGGCCAAAAACATTCAGTACTTC. Translation gives CAWSASGQGFFQAKNIQYF.

This clone was found a few times. The chain combines TRBV6-5 with TRBJ2-1, with a possible D match to TRBD2 (6 bases). This CDR3 comprises 16 residues. CDR1 MNHEY and CDR2 SVGAGI come from the germline V gene. The V end was cut by 4 bases, the J end by 0 bases, with 13 bases between. CDR3 in amino acids: CASSSYAGSSYNEQFF. Written as DNA, the CDR3 is TGTGCCAGCAGTTCCTATGCGGGGAGCTCCTACAATGAGCAGTTCTTC.